The 3 T cell receptor beta chains below all came from one sample that was sequenced in a study of OX40 agonist ivuxolimab in advanced cancers. TCRdb keeps only in-frame clones here, not all; method: immunoSEQ multiplex PCR. The sample lists roughly 8,600 clones, 75% to 85% occurring once. The specimen comprised CD4+ or CD8+ T cells sorted from blood, sampled in a trial of the OX40 agonist ivuxolimab. The receptors come from an adult with an advanced solid tumor such as melanoma, head and neck, liver or kidney cancer.

The rearrangement links TRBV25-1 to TRBJ2-7, with D perhaps TRBD1 or TRBD2 (6 bases each). Germline V gives CDR1 MGHDK, CDR2 SYGVNS. Between the trimmed V and J ends, which lost 4 bases and 6 bases, there was a span of 16 bases. CDR3 length equals 14 residues. The CDR3 DNA reads TGTGCCAGCAGTGGGAAAACAGGGAGGCTCGAGCAGTACTTC. It is translated as CASSGKTGRLEQYF.

The chain has TRBV12-1 and TRBJ2-7; the DNA was not used to check the table's D call, TRBD1. TRBV12-1 is designated a pseudogene. This CDR3 contains 13 residues. Written as DNA, the CDR3 is TGTGCCAGCAGCTTTGGGACATCCTACGAGCAGTACTTC. Translation gives CASSFGTSYEQYF.

This clone was seen a few times. In DNA form, the CDR3 reads TGTGCCAGCAGCGGCGGGTTCGACAATCAGCCCCAGCATTTT. Translated: CASSGGFDNQPQHF. This sequence joins TRBV9 and TRBJ1-5; D is unresolved. The CDR3 totals 14 residues. The germline V gene has CDR1 SGDLS and CDR2 YYNGEE. Trimming took 3 bases from V and 3 from J, leaving 10 bases between them.